Reported below is one T cell receptor (beta chain). This specimen comes from a study of blood T cell repertoires in COVID-19. Overall study context: There were acute and convalescent COVID-19 samples, and they came from the United States, Italy and Spain. From T cells, B-cell-depleted T cells, or PBMCs came the material, which was cDNA or gDNA.

Source study methods: Cell counts per sample came from amplifying reference gene primers. Profiling relied on immunoSEQ multiplex PCR, and the TCRdb table lists in-frame clones only, not all of them. That table supplies the V and J calls and clone size; D and trimming were determined from the DNA. The sample shows some 140,000 clones, under 80% of them seen only once. The germline V gene encodes CDR1 GTSNPN and CDR2 SVGIG (reference sequence). The CDR3 is made up of 14 amino acids. V lost 3 bases to trimming and J lost 3 bases, with 13 bases between them. The chain carries TRBV30 and TRBJ2-3; tentative D call: TRBD2 (6 bases). This TCR derives from a man of 80 years or more with acute or convalescent COVID-19. The sequenced sample consisted of peripheral blood. The CDR3 DNA reads as TGTGCCTGGAGGGAGGGAAAAGGTACAGATACGCAGTATTTT. Its translation: CAWREGKGTDTQYF.